The present entry profiles one T cell receptor beta chain with its context. Its antigen remains unidentified. Data came from immunoSEQ multiplex PCR; TCRdb stores just in-frame clones and leaves some out. The profile shows approximately 98,000 clones, approximately 86% of them singletons. These data are taken from a study of cytomegalovirus exposure and HLA in healthy donors. V shed 5 bases and J shed 6 bases, with 19 bases lying between them. The CDR3 totals 15 residues. CDR1 MNHEY and CDR2 SVGAGI come from the germline V gene. Study observations and caveats: A list of 164 TCR beta chains associated with cytomegalovirus was given. A later analysis found first-cohort TCR clusters tended to co-occur in the 100 to 150 validation repertoires.

The clonotype originates from a woman aged 18-30 years in good health and CMV-seronegative. The chain employs TRBV6-5 and TRBJ1-2; D remains ambiguous. Sequenced: PBMCs. The CDR3 is CASSGFSGGRDGYTF. The CDR3 DNA sequence: TGTGCCAGCAGTGGCTTCTCGGGAGGGAGGGATGGCTACACCTTC.